One sample yielded the 21 T cell receptor beta chains listed below, sequenced in a study of blood T cell repertoires in COVID-19. Assay used: immunoSEQ multiplex PCR; TCRdb lists only in-frame clones, some missing. The sample contains 130,000 to 150,000 clones, approximately 91% of which appear only once. Sequencing input: peripheral blood. These TCRs come from a man between 65 and 79 years old with acute or convalescent COVID-19.

This chain connects TRBV19 to TRBJ1-1; D remains unclear. V was shortened by 7 bases and J by 3 bases, with 21 bases between the two germline ends. This CDR3 region has 16 residues. Germline V gives CDR1 LNHDA, CDR2 SQIVND (reference sequence). The CDR3, as DNA: TGTGCCAGTACCCCTGGAGCAAGGAGCTCACACACTGAAGCTTTCTTT. This codes for CASTPGARSSHTEAFF.

This chain connects TRBV11-2 to TRBJ1-1, with 9 nucleotides matching TRBD1. The V gene end was trimmed by 4 bases and the J gene end by 0 bases; junction bases not matched to a gene: 12. This CDR3 contains 18 residues. The germline V gene has CDR1 SGHAT and CDR2 FQNNGV. The chain's CDR3 is CASSSPGQGGFMNTEAFF. As DNA, the CDR3 is TGTGCCAGCAGCTCTCCGGGACAGGGAGGATTTATGAACACTGAAGCTTTCTTT. The complete variable domain, with remaining parts taken from reference TRBV11-2 and TRBJ1-1, reads EAGVAQSPRYKIIEKRQSVAFWCNPISGHATLYWYQQILGQGPKLLIQFQNNGVVDDSQLPKDRFSAERLKGVDSTLKIQPAKLEDSAVYLCASSSPGQGGFMNTEAFFGQGTRLTVV.

The chain couples TRBV18 to TRBJ1-6; 7 bases agree with TRBD1. V lost 6 bases to trimming and J lost 10 bases; unmatched junction nucleotides: 6. This CDR3 is built from 13 residues. Germline V gene lookup returns CDR1 KGHSH and CDR2 LQKENI. The CDR3 protein is CASSYTGDSPLHF. For the CDR3, the DNA is TGTGCCAGCTCGTACACAGGGGACTCACCCCTCCACTTT.

The chain is built from TRBV27 and TRBJ1-5, with TRBD1 matching 7 bases. The CDR3 spans 13 residues. J lost 6 bases, V lost 5 bases, and 4 bases had no gene match. The germline gives CDR1 MNHEY, CDR2 SMNVEV (reference sequence). The CDR3 spells CASSPNRGQPQHF. In DNA, the CDR3 is TGTGCCAGCAGTCCAAACAGGGGTCAGCCCCAGCATTTT.

This clone has only one observation. V gene TRBV5-1 combines with J gene TRBJ2-3, with 8 bases that match TRBD1. Germline V gene data show CDR1 as SGHRS and CDR2 as YFSETQ. The CDR3 totals 15 residues. V was clipped by 4 bases and J by 4 bases; unmatched bases: 8. CDR3 coding DNA: TGCGCCAGCAGCGGGGGTGGACAGGGCGCAGATACGCAGTATTTT. It is translated as CASSGGGQGADTQYF. The variable domain in full, completed from reference TRBV5-1 and TRBJ2-3, reads KAGVTQTPRYLIKTRGQQVTLSCSPISGHRSVSWYQQTPGQGLQFLFEYFSETQRNKGNFPGRFSGRQFSNSRSEMNVSTLELGDSALYLCASSGGGQGADTQYFGPGTRLTVL.

The rearrangement uses TRBV11-2 and TRBJ2-1; D unresolved. The CDR3 spans 17 residues. Germline CDR1 is SGHAT and CDR2 is FQNNGV. Trimming shortened V by 5 bases and J by 0 bases, and 17 bases separated the two germline ends. The CDR3 protein is CASSHAFPASSYNEQFF. CDR3 sequence (DNA): TGTGCCAGCAGCCATGCTTTCCCGGCTAGCTCCTACAATGAGCAGTTCTTC.

V and J are TRBV5-1 and TRBJ1-6, with 8 positions matching TRBD1. Germline CDR1 and CDR2: SGHRS and YFSETQ. Trimming took 6 bases from V and 8 from J; bases not matched to a gene: 7. CDR3 length: 14 residues. Here the CDR3 DNA reads TGCGCCAGCACCGCCGGACAGGGAGATTCACCCCTCCACTTT. This translates into CASTAGQGDSPLHF. The full variable domain, completed using reference TRBV5-1 and TRBJ1-6, is KAGVTQTPRYLIKTRGQQVTLSCSPISGHRSVSWYQQTPGQGLQFLFEYFSETQRNKGNFPGRFSGRQFSNSRSEMNVSTLELGDSALYLCASTAGQGDSPLHFGNGTRLTVT.

The chain links TRBV4-2 to TRBJ2-3; unclear D gene. Germline assignment: CDR1 LGHNA and CDR2 YNFKEQ. The CDR3 length is 13 residues. Trimming cost V 0 bases and J 6 bases, with 7 bases left between them. CDR3 sequence (DNA): TGTGCCAGCAGCCAAGATTCCGAGGATACGCAGTATTTT. It encodes CASSQDSEDTQYF.

This clone came up a few times. The chain is built from TRBV19 and TRBJ1-2, with 10 bases aligning to TRBD1. The CDR3 is made up of 19 amino acids. Losses at the gene ends were 6 bases for V and 4 bases for J; bases not matched to a gene: 20. The germline CDR1 and CDR2 sequences are LNHDA and SQIVND (reference sequence). The CDR3 DNA reads TGTGCCAGTAGCATTTTGGGGCCCTTCGACAGGGGGCGCGCCTATGGCTACACCTTC. This codes for CASSILGPFDRGRAYGYTF. Together with reference TRBV19 and TRBJ1-2, the CDR3 gives the full variable domain: DGGITQSPKYLFRKEGQNVTLSCEQNLNHDAMYWYRQDPGQGLRLIYYSQIVNDFQKGDIAEGYSVSREKKESFPLTVTSAQKNPTAFYLCASSILGPFDRGRAYGYTFGSGTRLTVV.

The CDR3 reads CASRDPGQGVSPLHF. Written as DNA, the CDR3 is TGTGCCAGCAGAGACCCGGGACAGGGGGTCTCACCCCTCCACTTT. The rearrangement links TRBV28 to TRBJ1-6; TRBD1 aligns across 11 bases. The germline CDR1 and CDR2 sequences are MDHEN and SYDVKM. The CDR3 is made up of 15 amino acids. With V trimmed by 6 bases and J by 10 bases, 8 bases remained unmatched.

The chain couples TRBV4-1 to TRBJ1-2; D remains ambiguous. Looked up from germline, CDR1 is MGHRA and CDR2 is YSYEKL. Trimming stripped 3 bases from V and 6 bases from J, with 8 bases between. The CDR3 spans 12 residues. CDR3 DNA: TGCGCCAGCAGCCACGACCGGGATGGCTACACCTTC. Amino acid sequence: CASSHDRDGYTF.

This clone was detected only once. This rearrangement joins TRBV15 to TRBJ1-2, with D uncertain. The V gene's germline CDR1 is LNHNV and CDR2 YYDKDF (reference sequence). CDR3 size: 12 residues. Deletions cut 1 base from V and 7 bases from J, with 7 bases between. The CDR3 bases are TGTGCCACCAGCAGAGGTCGGGGTGGCTACACCTTC. It translates to CATSRGRGGYTF.

The chain uses TRBV7-2 and TRBJ2-1; 8 bases fit TRBD2. Germline V gives CDR1 SGHTA, CDR2 FQGNSA. The CDR3 consists of 13 residues. The V gene end was trimmed by 7 bases and the J gene end by 6 bases; junction bases not matched to a gene: 5. The CDR3 DNA reads as TGTGCCAGCACTATGAGCGGGAGCAATGAGCAGTTCTTC. It codes for CASTMSGSNEQFF.

About this clone itself: This sample also contains other DNA sequences that code for the same CDR3. The V call is TRBV6-5, the J call TRBJ2-3; D unclear. Trimming took 0 bases from V and 4 from J, leaving 8 bases between them. This CDR3 has 14 amino acids. CDR1 MNHEY and CDR2 SVGAGI come from the germline V gene. CDR3 in amino acids: CASSYSPVADTQYF. The CDR3 nucleotides are TGTGCCAGCAGTTACTCCCCAGTCGCAGATACGCAGTATTTT.

The V gene is TRBV5-1, the J gene TRBJ1-2, with D unclear. Germline V gene data show CDR1 as SGHRS and CDR2 as YFSETQ. The CDR3 is 13 amino acids. Trimming took off 4 bases at V and 5 bases at J, with 12 bases between the two ends. CDR3 protein: CASSNGVSYGYTF. The CDR3 bases are TGCGCCAGCAGCAACGGGGTATCATATGGCTACACCTTC.

The chain uses TRBV2 and TRBJ1-4; TRBD1 matches at 8 bases. This CDR3 is built from 14 residues. Per the germline V gene, CDR1 is SNHLY and CDR2 is FYNNEI. V lost 5 bases and J lost 4; bases outside the gene matches: 3. In nucleotides, the CDR3 is TGTGCCAGCAGTTTCGGACAGGGTAATGAAAAACTGTTTTTT. It specifies CASSFGQGNEKLFF. The full variable domain, completed using reference TRBV2 and TRBJ1-4, is EPEVTQTPSHQVTQMGQEVILRCVPISNHLYFYWYRQILGQKVEFLVSFYNNEISEKSEIFDDQFSVERPDGSNFTLKIRSTKLEDSAMYFCASSFGQGNEKLFFGSGTQLSVL.

CDR3 amino acids: CASSDGGRNTEAFF. In DNA form, the CDR3 reads TGTGCCAGCTCGGATGGGGGGAGGAACACTGAAGCTTTCTTT. The chain carries TRBV19 and TRBJ1-1; D might be TRBD1 (5 bases). Trimming took 9 bases from V and 1 from J, leaving 15 bases between them. CDR3 length: 14 amino acids. Germline V gene sequence: CDR1 LNHDA, CDR2 SQIVND (reference sequence).

The rearrangement joins TRBV11-2 to TRBJ2-7, with D unclear. CDR3 length equals 14 residues. CDR1 and CDR2 from the germline V gene are SGHAT and FQNNGV. V dropped 0 bases and J dropped 1 base, with 7 bases sitting between them. This CDR3 reads CASSLDLLSYEQYF. In DNA, the CDR3 is TGTGCCAGCAGCTTAGACCTGCTATCCTACGAGCAGTACTTC.

The genes are TRBV5-4 and TRBJ2-3; D might be TRBD1 (6 bases). The CDR3 loop spans 13 amino acids. Per the germline V gene, CDR1 is SGHNT and CDR2 is YYREEE (reference sequence). Trimming pared 2 bases from V and 4 bases from J, leaving 8 bases between. The CDR3 sequence: CASSLQGSDTQYF. CDR3 in DNA: TGTGCCAGCAGCTTACAGGGTTCAGATACGCAGTATTTT.

The gene calls are TRBV9 and TRBJ1-2; 12 bases align to TRBD1. This CDR3 region has 17 residues. The V gene's germline CDR1 is SGDLS and CDR2 YYNGEE. Losses at the gene ends were 2 bases for V and 8 bases for J; bases not matched to a gene: 13. The CDR3: CASSVSARDRGLGGYTF. The CDR3 region has the DNA TGTGCCAGCAGCGTTTCCGCCCGGGACAGGGGGCTTGGGGGCTACACCTTC. Filled out from reference TRBV9 and TRBJ1-2, the complete variable domain reads DSGVTQTPKHLITATGQRVTLRCSPRSGDLSVYWYQQSLDQGLQFLIQYYNGEERAKGNILERFSAQQFPDLHSELNLSSLELGDSALYFCASSVSARDRGLGGYTFGSGTRLTVV.

This chain links TRBV7-6 with TRBJ2-1; no definite D call. This CDR3 is 17 amino acids long. Trimming took off 2 bases at V and 1 base at J, with 15 bases between the two ends. Germline values: CDR1 SGHVS, CDR2 FNYEAQ. This chain's CDR3 is CASSLSGQPSSYNEQFF. CDR3 coding DNA: TGTGCCAGCAGCTTATCTGGCCAGCCTAGTTCCTACAATGAGCAGTTCTTC.